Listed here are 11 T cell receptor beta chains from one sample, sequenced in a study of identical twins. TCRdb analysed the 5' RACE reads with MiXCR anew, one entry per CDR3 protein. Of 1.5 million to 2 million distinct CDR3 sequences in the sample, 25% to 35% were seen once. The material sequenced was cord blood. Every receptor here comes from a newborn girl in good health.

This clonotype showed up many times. CDR3 region: CSVLLAGRTDTQYF. DNA of the CDR3: TGCAGCGTTCTGCTAGCGGGAAGGACAGATACGCAGTATTTT. The chain employs TRBV29-1 and TRBJ2-3; 9 bases match TRBD2. The CDR3 runs to 14 residues. The V gene end was trimmed by 5 bases and the J gene end by 3 bases; junction bases not matched to a gene: 6. The germline V gene has CDR1 SQVTM and CDR2 ANQGSEA.

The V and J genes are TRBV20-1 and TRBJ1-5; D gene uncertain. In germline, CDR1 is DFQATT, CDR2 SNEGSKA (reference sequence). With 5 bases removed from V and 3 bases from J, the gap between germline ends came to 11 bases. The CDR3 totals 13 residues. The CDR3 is CSASRAPNQPQHF. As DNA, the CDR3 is TGCAGTGCTTCACGGGCCCCCAATCAGCCCCAGCATTTT.

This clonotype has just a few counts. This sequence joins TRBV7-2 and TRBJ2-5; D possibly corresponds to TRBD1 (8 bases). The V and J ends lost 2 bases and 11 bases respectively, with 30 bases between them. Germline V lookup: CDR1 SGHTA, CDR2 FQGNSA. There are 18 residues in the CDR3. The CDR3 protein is CASSLMLGGQGHAGEQYF. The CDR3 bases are TGTGCCAGCAGCTTAATGTTGGGCGGACAGGGACATGCGGGGGAGCAGTACTTC. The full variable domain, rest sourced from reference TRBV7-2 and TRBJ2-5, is GAGVSQSPSNKVTEKGKDVELRCDPISGHTALYWYRQSLGQGLEFLIYFQGNSAPDKSGLPSDRFSAERTGGSVSTLTIQRTQQEDSAVYLCASSLMLGGQGHAGEQYFGPGTRLLVL.

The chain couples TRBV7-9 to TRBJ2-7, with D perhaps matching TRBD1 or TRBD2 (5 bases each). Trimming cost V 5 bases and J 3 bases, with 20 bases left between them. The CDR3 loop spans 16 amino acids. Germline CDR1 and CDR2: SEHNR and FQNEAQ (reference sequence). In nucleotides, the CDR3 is TGTGCCAGCAGCCAAAGGGTGCAGGTGGGGGACTACGAGCAGTACTTC. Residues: CASSQRVQVGDYEQYF. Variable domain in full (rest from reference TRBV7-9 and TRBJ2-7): DTGVSQNPRHKITKRGQNVTFRCDPISEHNRLYWYRQTLGQGPEFLTYFQNEAQLEKSRLLSDRFSAERPKGSFSTLEIQRTEQGDSAMYLCASSQRVQVGDYEQYFGPGTRLTVT.

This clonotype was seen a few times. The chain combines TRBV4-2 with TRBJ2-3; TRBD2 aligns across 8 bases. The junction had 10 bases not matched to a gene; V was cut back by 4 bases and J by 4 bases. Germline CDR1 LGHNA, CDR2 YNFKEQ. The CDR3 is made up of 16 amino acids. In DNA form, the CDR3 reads TGTGCCAGCAGCCCTCAGGTGTGGCGGGAGGCAGATACGCAGTATTTT. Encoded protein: CASSPQVWREADTQYF.

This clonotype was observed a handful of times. The CDR3 coding sequence is TGTGCCAGCAGCTTGGAAACGCAACAATATGGCTACACCTTC. It specifies CASSLETQQYGYTF. V usage is TRBV5-4 and J usage is TRBJ1-2, with D uncertain. The CDR3 is 14 residues long. Germline CDR1 SGHNT, CDR2 YYREEE (reference sequence). The germline V and J ends were trimmed by 0 bases and 5 bases, with 11 bases remaining between them.

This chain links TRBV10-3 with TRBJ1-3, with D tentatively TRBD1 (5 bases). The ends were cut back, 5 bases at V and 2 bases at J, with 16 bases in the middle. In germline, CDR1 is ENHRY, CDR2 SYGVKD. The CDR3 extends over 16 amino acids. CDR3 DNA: TGTGCCATCAGTAGCAAGAGCGGGGGGACTGGAAACACCATATATTTT. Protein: CAISSKSGGTGNTIYF.

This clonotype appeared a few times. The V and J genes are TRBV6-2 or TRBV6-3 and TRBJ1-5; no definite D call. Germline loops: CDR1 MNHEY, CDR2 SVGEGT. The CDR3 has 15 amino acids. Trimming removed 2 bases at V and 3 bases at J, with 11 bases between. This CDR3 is CASSYGSGPNQPQHF. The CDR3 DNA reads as TGTGCCAGCAGTTACGGGTCAGGCCCCAATCAGCCCCAGCATTTT.

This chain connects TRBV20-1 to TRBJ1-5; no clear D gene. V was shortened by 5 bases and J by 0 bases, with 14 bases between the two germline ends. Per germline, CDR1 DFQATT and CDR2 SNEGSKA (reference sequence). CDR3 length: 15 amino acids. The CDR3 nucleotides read TGCAGTGCTCAATGGGCTGGCAGTAGCAATCAGCCCCAGCATTTT. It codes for CSAQWAGSSNQPQHF.

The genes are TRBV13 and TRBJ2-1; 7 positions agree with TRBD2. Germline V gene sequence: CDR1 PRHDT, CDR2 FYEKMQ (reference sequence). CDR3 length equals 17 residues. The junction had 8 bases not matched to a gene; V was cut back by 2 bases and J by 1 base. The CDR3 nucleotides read TGTGCCAGCAGCTTATCGGCGCGGGGGAGTTCCTACAATGAGCAGTTCTTC. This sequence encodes CASSLSARGSSYNEQFF.

CDR3 DNA sequence: TGCGCCAGCAGCTTGGCCGACAGGGGTAATGGCTACACCTTC. It translates to CASSLADRGNGYTF. V usage is TRBV5-1 and J usage is TRBJ1-2, with 8 bases aligning to TRBD1. CDR3 size: 14 residues. CDR1 is SGHRS, CDR2 YFSETQ, per germline. V gave up 0 bases and J gave up 6 bases; unmatched junction bases: 4.